The next 32 T cell receptor beta chains were all read from a single sample in a study of blood T cell repertoires in COVID-19 (dated by TCRdb to 2019 to 2021). Library construction relied on the immunoSEQ multiplex PCR assay. As stored in TCRdb, this immuneACCESS dataset retains in-frame rearrangements with V and J assigned. A fraction of the clones does not appear; measured against another copy, unresolved V genes explain less than half of the discrepancy, and the remainder lacks a known reason. The sample has some 100,000 clones on record, roughly 91% of them singletons. Jointly, the top ten make up around 4.9% of the sample. The sequenced sample consisted of peripheral blood. These receptors came from a woman older than 75 with active COVID-19.

The genes are TRBV7-2 and TRBJ1-1; D is undetermined. The germline gives CDR1 SGHTA, CDR2 FQGNSA. V lost 1 base and J lost 4, with 10 bases in between. The CDR3 has 14 amino acids. CDR3 protein: CASSLGRGFTEAFF. The CDR3 nucleotides are TGTGCCAGCAGCTTAGGACGAGGGTTCACTGAAGCTTTCTTT.

The chain employs TRBV14 and TRBJ2-5; 7 bases are a match to TRBD1. This CDR3 region has 17 residues. The V segment lost 2 bases and the J segment 3 bases; nucleotides outside the gene matches: 12. Germline CDR1 is SGHDN and CDR2 is FVKESK. The CDR3: CASSQWRGRGLEETQYF. Written as DNA, the CDR3 is TGTGCCAGCAGCCAATGGCGCGGTAGGGGGCTGGAAGAGACCCAGTACTTC.

This rearrangement joins TRBV6-6 to TRBJ2-7; 7 bases agree with TRBD2. Germline V gene data show CDR1 as MNHNY and CDR2 as SVGAGI (reference sequence). J was trimmed by 2 bases and V by 6 bases; bases with no gene match: 4. This CDR3 has 13 residues. CDR3 sequence (DNA): TGTGCCAGCAGCCTCGGGACTACCTACGAGCAGTACTTC. Translation: CASSLGTTYEQYF.

The V and J genes are TRBV27 and TRBJ1-2, with TRBD1 matching 9 bases. Germline CDR1 MNHEY, CDR2 SMNVEV (reference sequence). Trimming removed 8 bases from V and 6 bases from J; junction bases left unmatched: 16. The CDR3 loop spans 16 amino acids. In DNA, the CDR3 is TGTGCCAGCGGACAGGGGTTGAATAATGGTGCGGATGGCTACACCTTC. Translated, it gives CASGQGLNNGADGYTF.

The rearrangement uses TRBV28 and TRBJ1-6; the D gene is possibly TRBD1 (5 bases). Trimming removed 7 bases from V and 6 bases from J, with 13 bases in between. Germline V gene sequence: CDR1 MDHEN, CDR2 SYDVKM. CDR3 size: 14 residues. In DNA, the CDR3 is TGTGCCAGCACCATGGGACTCATTAATTCACCCCTCCACTTT. This codes for CASTMGLINSPLHF.

The V gene is TRBV19, the J gene TRBJ1-2, with TRBD1 as a possible D gene (6 bases). The CDR3 length is 13 residues. Trimming removed 5 bases from V and 1 base from J, with 8 bases in between. Germline values: CDR1 LNHDA, CDR2 SQIVND (reference sequence). DNA of the CDR3: TGTGCCAGTAGTGAGGACAGTAACTATGGCTACACCTTC. Amino acid sequence: CASSEDSNYGYTF.

Only one count was recorded for this clone. The chain is built from TRBV28 and TRBJ2-3; possible D gene TRBD1, 6 bases. The CDR3 totals 16 residues. The V gene's germline CDR1 is MDHEN and CDR2 SYDVKM. The V and J ends lost 1 base and 0 bases respectively, with 11 bases between them. The CDR3 bases are TGTGCCAGCAGTTTATTGGCAGGGGCTAGCACAGATACGCAGTATTTT. This encodes CASSLLAGASTDTQYF.

The chain is built from TRBV10-3 and TRBJ2-3; 7 bases are a match to TRBD2. The V gene's germline CDR1 is ENHRY and CDR2 SYGVKD. CDR3 length: 15 residues. The V segment lost 3 bases and the J segment 4 bases; nucleotides outside the gene matches: 7. The CDR3 nucleotides read TGTGCCATCAGTGAATTAAGGGGAGGGTCAGATACGCAGTATTTT. This translates into CAISELRGGSDTQYF.

The genes are TRBV7-2 and TRBJ2-7, with 8 bases aligning to TRBD2. The CDR3 runs 15 residues. Per the germline V gene, CDR1 is SGHTA and CDR2 is FQGNSA. The J segment lost 7 bases and the V segment lost 4 bases, leaving 12 bases of the junction unmatched. DNA for the CDR3: TGTGCCAGCAGCTCGGATAGAGCGGGAGTTCGGGAGCAGTACTTC. It translates to CASSSDRAGVREQYF.

V usage is TRBV12-3 or TRBV12-4 and J usage is TRBJ1-6; the D is unclear. Trimming cost V 7 bases and J 7 bases, with 11 bases left between them. The length of the CDR3 is 13 residues. The CDR3 is CASTRERNSPLHF. CDR3 DNA: TGTGCCAGCACTCGGGAGAGAAATTCACCCCTCCACTTT.

The count of this clone is one. The chain couples TRBV18 to TRBJ2-1; unclear D gene. CDR1 and CDR2 from the germline V gene are KGHSH and LQKENI. Trimming took 6 bases from V and 8 from J, leaving 20 bases between them. CDR3 length: 15 residues. The CDR3 nucleotides read TGTGCCAGCTCCAAAGTTAACTTCGTTATAGATGAGCAGTTCTTC. This gives the protein CASSKVNFVIDEQFF.

This clone showed up just once. This chain joins TRBV14 and TRBJ2-3; no clear D. Germline loops: CDR1 SGHDN, CDR2 FVKESK. The CDR3 runs 15 residues. V was shortened by 1 base and J by 0 bases, with 8 bases between the two germline ends. CDR3 nucleotide sequence: TGTGCCAGCAGCCAAGGGAGTCCTAGCACAGATACGCAGTATTTT. This codes for CASSQGSPSTDTQYF.

The chain recombines TRBV28 with TRBJ1-5; 7 nucleotides agree with TRBD1. The germline CDR1 and CDR2 sequences are MDHEN and SYDVKM. V trimming: 5 bases; J trimming: 3 bases; junction bases outside the gene matches: 7. This CDR3 region has 15 residues. The CDR3 DNA sequence: TGTGCCAGCAGTCCAATAACAGGGGACAATCAGCCCCAGCATTTT. This codes for CASSPITGDNQPQHF.

The chain uses TRBV30 and TRBJ1-2; D possibly corresponds to TRBD1 (5 bases). The germline V and J ends were trimmed by 1 base and 7 bases, with 13 bases remaining between them. Germline V lookup: CDR1 GTSNPN, CDR2 SVGIG (reference sequence). CDR3 length: 13 residues. CDR3 sequence: CAWSAGLHFGYTF. The CDR3 DNA is TGTGCCTGGAGTGCGGGACTTCATTTTGGCTACACCTTC.

The chain uses TRBV6-2 or TRBV6-3 and TRBJ2-5; 9 bases agree with TRBD2. After removal of 4 bases from V and 1 base from J, the junction contained 7 bases not matched to a gene. The V gene's germline CDR1 is MNHEY and CDR2 SVGEGT. This CDR3 region has 16 residues. The CDR3: CASSWPRREGQETQYF. CDR3 nucleotide sequence: TGTGCCAGCAGTTGGCCCCGGCGGGAGGGCCAAGAGACCCAGTACTTC.

This rearrangement joins TRBV5-5 to TRBJ2-1, with 7 nucleotides matching TRBD2. Per the germline V gene, CDR1 is SGHKS and CDR2 is YYEKEE (reference sequence). The CDR3 runs to 18 residues. Trimming removed 0 bases from V and 6 bases from J; junction bases left unmatched: 15. CDR3 in DNA: TGTGCCAGCAGCTTGGCCAGCGACGGGAGGATGCAGCGCAATGAGCAGTTCTTC. It encodes CASSLASDGRMQRNEQFF.

The rearrangement joins TRBV5-1 to TRBJ2-7, with D hard to call. V gave up 4 bases and J gave up 6 bases, with 20 bases separating them. CDR1 and CDR2 from the germline V gene are SGHRS and YFSETQ. The CDR3 is 15 residues long. CDR3 amino acids: CASSVTGLEAAEQYF. CDR3 DNA: TGCGCCAGCAGCGTCACCGGCCTAGAGGCCGCCGAGCAGTACTTC.

The rearrangement joins TRBV27 to TRBJ2-1; 9 bases fit TRBD1. V gave up 7 bases and J gave up 6 bases; unmatched junction bases: 4. CDR1 and CDR2 (germline): MNHEY, SMNVEV (reference sequence). CDR3 size: 13 residues. DNA for the CDR3: TGTGCCAGCACGGACAGGGGAGTCAATGAGCAGTTCTTC. Translating gives CASTDRGVNEQFF.

V and J are TRBV19 and TRBJ2-2, with 8 bases fitting TRBD1. The junction had 5 bases not matched to a gene; V was cut back by 5 bases and J by 3 bases. The CDR3 sequence is 15 residues long. The V gene's germline CDR1 is LNHDA and CDR2 SQIVND (reference sequence). CDR3 DNA sequence: TGTGCCAGTAGTCCGACAGGGGTGTACACCGGGGAGCTGTTTTTT. Protein sequence: CASSPTGVYTGELFF.

V is TRBV7-8 and J is TRBJ1-5, with D maybe TRBD1 (6 bases). Deletions cut 5 bases from V and 7 bases from J, with 12 bases between. Germline V gives CDR1 SGHVS, CDR2 FQNEAQ. The CDR3 consists of 13 residues. CDR3: CASSPGVIQPQHF. DNA for the CDR3: TGTGCCAGCAGCCCAGGGGTCATCCAGCCCCAGCATTTT.

V and J are TRBV4-3 and TRBJ2-2; tentative D call: TRBD2 (6 bases). Looked up from germline, CDR1 is LGHNA and CDR2 is YSLEER. The CDR3 covers 17 residues. The V gene lost 1 base and the J gene lost 3 bases, with 15 bases spanning the gap. CDR3 sequence (DNA): TGCGCCAGCAGCCAAGGCAGAGGAGGGGCGGACACCGGGGAGCTGTTTTTT. This codes for CASSQGRGGADTGELFF.

This clone has only a few counts. This chain's CDR3 is CASSLSGTGGSGNTIYF. CDR3 nucleotide sequence: TGTGCCAGCAGCTTGTCCGGGACAGGGGGTTCAGGAAACACCATATATTTT. V is TRBV7-3 and J is TRBJ1-3; the match to TRBD1 covers 11 bases. The CDR3 spans 17 residues. Germline CDR1 is SGHTA and CDR2 is FQGTGA. The trim removed 3 bases at V and 4 bases at J, leaving 8 bases unmatched.

The chain combines TRBV14 with TRBJ2-1, with 8 bases identical to TRBD2. Germline V gives CDR1 SGHDN, CDR2 FVKESK. The CDR3 totals 16 residues. The trim removed 6 bases at V and 10 bases at J, leaving 17 bases unmatched. The CDR3 spells CASSPTGSGRVGEQFF. DNA for the CDR3: TGTGCCAGCAGTCCTACCGGGAGCGGGAGAGTAGGAGAGCAGTTCTTC.

This chain connects TRBV18 to TRBJ1-4; TRBD1 agrees at 8 bases. The length of the CDR3 is 14 residues. CDR1 is KGHSH and CDR2 is LQKENI in the germline V gene. After removal of 4 bases from V and 7 bases from J, the junction contained 5 bases not matched to a gene. The CDR3 region is CASSQGQGFEKLFF. The DNA of the CDR3 is TGTGCCAGCTCACAAGGACAGGGCTTTGAAAAACTGTTTTTT.

The chain combines TRBV28 with TRBJ2-7, with 13 bases that match TRBD2. This CDR3 region has 15 residues. In germline, CDR1 is MDHEN, CDR2 SYDVKM. V lost 4 bases and J lost 5; bases outside the gene matches: 5. The DNA of the CDR3 is TGTGCCAGCAGTTCTAGGACTAGCGGGAGAAACGAGCAGTACTTC. Its translation: CASSSRTSGRNEQYF.

The chain joins TRBV27 to TRBJ2-2; 7 bases match TRBD2. CDR1 and CDR2 (germline): MNHEY, SMNVEV (reference sequence). There are 16 residues in the CDR3. The junction had 11 bases not matched to a gene; V was cut back by 2 bases and J by 8 bases. The CDR3 protein is CASSLSYSGPLGELFF. The CDR3 nucleotides read TGTGCCAGCAGTTTAAGCTATAGCGGGCCCTTAGGGGAGCTGTTTTTT.

Comments on this clone: This same CDR3 is encoded by further DNA sequences in the sample. The chain joins TRBV18 to TRBJ1-4; D remains ambiguous. This CDR3 region has 14 residues. The germline V gene has CDR1 KGHSH and CDR2 LQKENI. V lost 3 bases and J 3 bases, leaving 8 bases between the germline ends. CDR3 sequence (DNA): TGTGCCAGCTCACCTGGAGCCTCTAATGAAAAACTGTTTTTT. It translates to CASSPGASNEKLFF.

This chain uses TRBV7-3 with TRBJ2-1; a weak D match, TRBD2 (6 bases). Per germline, CDR1 SGHTA and CDR2 FQGTGA. The CDR3 is 15 residues long. V gave up 5 bases and J gave up 1 base, with 12 bases separating them. DNA for the CDR3: TGTGCCAGCAGCAATAGCGGACGATCCTACAATGAGCAGTTCTTC. This translates into CASSNSGRSYNEQFF. Using reference TRBV7-3 and TRBJ2-1 for the parts outside the CDR3, the full variable domain is GAGVSQTPSNKVTEKGKYVELRCDPISGHTALYWYRQSLGQGPEFLIYFQGTGAADDSGLPNDRFFAVRPEGSVSTLKIQRTERGDSAVYLCASSNSGRSYNEQFFGPGTRLTVL.

The gene calls are TRBV5-4 and TRBJ1-6; TRBD1 aligns across 8 bases. Trimming removed 3 bases from V and 7 bases from J; junction bases left unmatched: 6. Germline CDR1 reads SGHNT; CDR2 reads YYREEE (reference sequence). The CDR3 spans 15 residues. The CDR3 here is CASSSGQGGNSPLHF. Written as DNA, the CDR3 is TGTGCCAGCAGCTCCGGACAGGGAGGAAATTCACCCCTCCACTTT.

This rearrangement joins TRBV30 to TRBJ1-1; D uncertain. V lost 0 bases, J lost 4 bases, and 9 bases lay in between. The CDR3 spans 13 residues. CDR1 GTSNPN and CDR2 SVGIG come from the germline V gene (reference sequence). CDR3 DNA sequence: TGTGCCTGGAGTGTAGGCAGAGGCACTGAAGCTTTCTTT. Translating gives CAWSVGRGTEAFF.

The chain links TRBV15 to TRBJ1-5; D may be TRBD1 (6 bases). Between the trimmed V and J ends, which lost 5 bases and 5 bases, there was a span of 13 bases. The CDR3 spans 14 residues. CDR1 LNHNV and CDR2 YYDKDF come from the germline V gene (reference sequence). The CDR3 DNA follows: TGTGCCACCAGCGCCGGACAGCCAGATCAGCCCCAGCATTTT. It specifies CATSAGQPDQPQHF.

V gene TRBV5-4 combines with J gene TRBJ2-2; 8 nucleotides align to TRBD1. The CDR3 is made up of 14 amino acids. Germline CDR1 SGHNT, CDR2 YYREEE (reference sequence). With 1 base clipped from V and 4 bases from J, the junction kept 0 bases outside the gene matches. The DNA for the CDR3 is TGTGCCAGCAGCTTGACAGGGGGCACCGGGGAGCTGTTTTTT. It specifies CASSLTGGTGELFF.